Below, one TCR beta chain is given with its context. Its target is unknown. The source material, RNA transcripts, was used to amplify TCR beta CDR3 regions. Using the HTBI primer set, a first-round RT-PCR was run on the TCR CDR3. Using its own MiXCR run on the multiplex PCR reads, TCRdb lists one record per CDR3 protein. The sample lists about 540,000 distinct CDR3 sequences; 46% were seen once. Criteria for exclusion of patients were uncontrolled infection, other autoimmune disease, pregnancy or lactation. Thyroid ultrasound, orbital computed tomography, clinical symptoms, and serum thyroxine and TRAb underpinned diagnoses. Unmatched junction bases numbered 2, after V lost 5 bases and J lost 5 bases. This CDR3 is 14 amino acids long. Germline loops: CDR1 SEHNR, CDR2 FQNEAQ (reference sequence). The sample is drawn from a study of T cells in Graves' hyperthyroidism and ophthalmopathy. General study findings and limits: Blood samples included most of the expanded thyroid clonotypes exceeding 0.001. Ophthalmopathy got predicted by the model a median approximately 6.3 months before its onset.

The sample comprised peripheral blood or thyroid tissue (not recorded which). This clonotype was obtained from a woman under 30 with Graves' hyperthyroidism. The chain recombines TRBV7-9 with TRBJ1-6; 8 bases are a match to TRBD1. In DNA, the CDR3 is TGTGCCAGCAGCCGGACAGGGAATAATTCACCCCTCCACTTT. Translation gives CASSRTGNNSPLHF.